Each of the 2 T cell receptor beta chains below was sequenced from the same sample in a study of blood T cells in healthy people across ages. A sample-barcoded 5' primer and a J-beta primer mix were used in a second PCR of roughly 6 to 11 cycles. Each CDR3 protein is one row after TCRdb ran MiXCR on the 5' RACE reads. Of 800,000 to 950,000 distinct CDR3 sequences listed, just under 30% are singletons. The same data also went into a second study, on T cells of mothers and their children.

Sequenced sample: blood. The receptors here all came from a woman in her thirties or forties in good health.

CDR3 sequence: CASSFAIRTDTQYF. The CDR3 nucleotides are TGCGCCAGCAGCTTCGCTATCCGCACAGATACGCAGTATTTT. The V and J genes are TRBV5-1 and TRBJ2-3; D is unresolved. V was shortened by 2 bases and J by 1 base, with 8 bases between the two germline ends. The CDR3 length is 14 residues. Germline V gene lookup returns CDR1 SGHRS and CDR2 YFSETQ.

This clonotype was counted only a few times. The rearrangement uses TRBV7-9 and TRBJ1-4; perhaps TRBD1 as D (6 bases). V was pared by 3 bases and J by 6 bases, with 11 bases between. The CDR3 totals 14 residues. CDR1 and CDR2 (germline): SEHNR, FQNEAQ (reference sequence). The CDR3 nucleotides read TGTGCCAGCAGCTTGATCGGGACACATGAAAAACTGTTTTTT. Its translation is CASSLIGTHEKLFF.